These T cell receptor beta chains were read from a single sample in a study of T cells in narcolepsy. Using immunoSEQ multiplex PCR, the repertoire was profiled, and TCRdb retains in-frame clones only, with some absent. The table has approximately 38,000 clones, 87% seen once; the top ten hold more than 0.65%. The sample consisted of CD45RA- memory CD4+ T cells from PBMCs. All receptors come from a human donor with narcolepsy. The CDR3 runs from the conserved cysteine through the conserved F or W. A D gene is named only where the DNA matches it firmly. The size entry is marked missing in some rows and otherwise reads once, few, many or a size class.

D	V	size	J	DNA	CDR3
TRBD1	TRBV4-3	NA	TRBJ1-6	TGCGCCAGCAGCATCAGCCGGGACAGGGGTAATTCACCCCTCCACTTT	CASSISRDRGNSPLHF
NA	TRBV9	few	TRBJ2-7	TGTGCCAGCAGCGTAGCACAGGGAAAGCAGTACTTC	CASSVAQGKQYF
TRBD1	TRBV2	NA	TRBJ2-3	TGTGCCAGCAGTTTCAGGGGGCCCACAGATACGCAGTATTTT	CASSFRGPTDTQYF
TRBD1	TRBV7-2	NA	TRBJ1-1	TGTGCCAGCAGCCCTCAGGGGGGAAGGAACACTGAAGCTTTCTTT	CASSPQGGRNTEAFF
TRBD2	TRBV5-4	NA	TRBJ2-7	TGTGCCAGCAGCTCCGGGACTAGCCAAAACTCCTACGAGCAGTACTTC	CASSSGTSQNSYEQYF
NA	TRBV2	NA	TRBJ2-7	TGTGCCAGCAGTGCGGGGGTCGGATCCTACGAGCAGTACTTC	CASSAGVGSYEQYF
NA	TRBV29-1	NA	TRBJ2-3	TGCAGCGTAGATCAGGGGTTCGGAGATACGCAGTATTTT	CSVDQGFGDTQYF
TRBD2	TRBV19	few	TRBJ2-1	TGTGCCAGTAGTATCCAGCGGGGGGCATGGGAGCAGTTCTTC	CASSIQRGAWEQFF
NA	TRBV6-5	once	TRBJ1-5	TGTGCCGAGGGGGGGCTTGGCAATCAGCCCCAGCATTTT	CAEGGLGNQPQHF
NA	TRBV7-9	few	TRBJ1-3	TGTGCCAGCAGCCCTGCCCTATCGTGGGGAAACACCATATATTTT	CASSPALSWGNTIYF
NA	TRBV6-5	few	TRBJ1-2	TGTGCCAGCAGTTACACTAACTATGGCTACACCTTC	CASSYTNYGYTF
NA	TRBV19	NA	TRBJ1-1	TGTGCCAGTACCCCTTGGGGGGCAAACACTGAAGCTTTCTTT	CASTPWGANTEAFF
NA	TRBV15	NA	TRBJ1-1	TGTGCCACCAGCAGAGATCCCCGGAACACTGAAGCTTTCTTT	CATSRDPRNTEAFF
NA	TRBV27	few	TRBJ1-1	TGTGCCAGCAGCGAGGGCGATACTGAAGCTTTCTTT	CASSEGDTEAFF
TRBD2	TRBV7-3	NA	TRBJ2-1	TGTGCCAGCAGCCCCGGGACTAGCGGGAATGAGCAGTTCTTC	CASSPGTSGNEQFF
NA	TRBV5-1	NA	TRBJ2-7	TGCGCCAGCAGCTTGGGATTTAGGGGCAGCTACGAGCAGTACTTC	CASSLGFRGSYEQYF
NA	TRBV28	NA	TRBJ2-7	TGTGCCAGCAGTTTGCCAGTATCCTACGAGCAGTACTTC	CASSLPVSYEQYF
NA	TRBV10-3	NA	TRBJ2-7	TGTGCCATCAGCCGGACAGATACCTCCTACGAGCAGTACTTC	CAISRTDTSYEQYF
NA	TRBV5-6	NA	TRBJ2-2	TGTGCCAGCAGCCCGGACAGAGGGAACACCGGGGAGCTGTTTTTT	CASSPDRGNTGELFF
TRBD1	TRBV30	NA	TRBJ1-6	TGTGCCTGGCAGTCGGGACAGGGGGCTTCACCCCTCCACTTT	CAWQSGQGASPLHF
NA	TRBV25-1	NA	TRBJ2-5	TGTGCCAGCAGTGAAAAGGAGCGGGGGGACAGGGAGACCCAGTACTTC	CASSEKERGDRETQYF
NA	TRBV7-3	NA	TRBJ2-5	TGTGCCAGCAGCTTTGCTGGGGGTGGGGAGACCCAGTACTTC	CASSFAGGGETQYF
TRBD1	TRBV28	NA	TRBJ1-5	TGTGCCAGTGGGACAGGCAATCAGCCCCAGCATTTT	CASGTGNQPQHF
NA	TRBV6-1	NA	TRBJ2-7	TGTGCCAGCAGTGAAGCCTCCGGGTTCCCCATCTACGAGCAGTACTTC	CASSEASGFPIYEQYF
TRBD2	TRBV5-1	NA	TRBJ2-5	TGCGCCAGCAGCTCTGGACTAGCGGGACCGCAAGAGACCCAGTACTTC	CASSSGLAGPQETQYF
TRBD1	TRBV6-4	NA	TRBJ1-3	TGTGCCAGCAGTGACTCAGAGGGACAGGGGCCTGGAAACACCATATATTTT	CASSDSEGQGPGNTIYF
NA	TRBV5-5	NA	TRBJ1-4	TGTGCCAGCAGCTTGGAGGGCAGGGAGGCTGAAAAACTGTTTTTT	CASSLEGREAEKLFF
NA	TRBV28	NA	TRBJ1-4	TGTGCCAGCAGTCCCCCGGAGGTGGTTTTGGGAAAACTGTTTTTT	CASSPPEVVLGKLFF
NA	TRBV5-6	NA	TRBJ1-1	TGTGCCAGCAGCTTGGATTGGGGCCCTGAAGCTTTCTTT	CASSLDWGPEAFF
TRBD1	TRBV6-7	NA	TRBJ1-2	TGTGCCAGCAGTTTTCCCAGGGGGAACTATGGCTACACCTTC	CASSFPRGNYGYTF
NA	TRBV6-6	NA	TRBJ2-7	TGTGCCAGCAGTTACTCGGAACAGTCAAACGAGCAGTACTTC	CASSYSEQSNEQYF
NA	TRBV7-8	NA	TRBJ1-1	TGTGCCAGCAAACAGGGCTTGAACACTGAAGCTTTCTTT	CASKQGLNTEAFF
TRBD1	TRBV5-1	NA	TRBJ1-2	TGCGCCAGCAGCACGACTTCCGGGACAGGGGGCCGTGGCTACACCTTC	CASSTTSGTGGRGYTF
TRBD1	TRBV7-3	NA	TRBJ2-1	TGTGCCAGCAGCTTAAGACCCGCGACAGGGCAAAATGAGCAGTTCTTC	CASSLRPATGQNEQFF
TRBD2	TRBV7-9	NA	TRBJ2-1	TGTGCCAGCAGCTTTAGCGGGAGGTCCTTCTCATTGTTCTTC	CASSFSGRSFSLFF
NA	TRBV27	NA	TRBJ2-3	TGTGCCAGCAGTCTCTTGCGGGCAGATACGCAGTATTTT	CASSLLRADTQYF
NA	TRBV19	NA	TRBJ1-6	TGTGCCAGTACCGTGTCCCAGGGACGACGTTCACCCCTCCACTTT	CASTVSQGRRSPLHF
TRBD1	TRBV7-9	NA	TRBJ1-2	TGTGCCAGCAGCTTCGACAGGGTCAGGAACTATGGCTACACCTTC	CASSFDRVRNYGYTF
NA	TRBV10-3	NA	TRBJ2-5	TGTGCCAGTAAATCCGGGACTGATCGTCAAGAGACCCAGTACTTC	CASKSGTDRQETQYF
NA	TRBV30	once	TRBJ2-3	TGTGCCTGGAGTAACGGAGGGACAGATACGCAGTATTTT	CAWSNGGTDTQYF
NA	TRBV28	NA	TRBJ1-2	TGTGCCAGCAGTTCCATTACAGGAGGACACTATGGCTACACCTTC	CASSSITGGHYGYTF
TRBD1	TRBV10-3	NA	TRBJ2-7	TGTGCCATCAGTGATTACGGGACAGGGGTCTACGAGCAGTACTTC	CAISDYGTGVYEQYF
NA	TRBV29-1	NA	TRBJ1-3	TGCAGCGCTCGGAGCTCTGGAAACACCATATATTTT	CSARSSGNTIYF
NA	TRBV2	NA	TRBJ1-1	TGTGCCAGCAGGGGGGGGAGTCGTTCTGAAGCTTTCTTT	CASRGGSRSEAFF
TRBD1	TRBV5-1	few	TRBJ2-1	TGCGCCAGCAGCGCGACAGGGGTGGAAAACAATGAGCAGTTCTTC	CASSATGVENNEQFF
TRBD2	TRBV4-1	NA	TRBJ2-1	TGCGCCAGCAGCCAAGGCGGGGGACTAGCGGACTCCTACAATGAGCAGTTCTTC	CASSQGGGLADSYNEQFF
NA	TRBV27	NA	TRBJ2-3	TGTGCCAGCAGTTTTACGGGGTGGGGAGATACGCAGTATTTT	CASSFTGWGDTQYF
NA	TRBV18	NA	TRBJ1-2	TGTGCCAGCTCACCAGGGACCCTTATAGGCTACACCTTC	CASSPGTLIGYTF
TRBD1	TRBV4-2	NA	TRBJ2-1	TGTGCCAGCAGCCGATCGACAGGGGGTAATGAGCAGTTCTTC	CASSRSTGGNEQFF
NA	TRBV5-6	NA	TRBJ2-7	TGTGCCAGCAGCCCGAGGGCCCGGACAAACTACGAGCAGTACTTC	CASSPRARTNYEQYF
NA	TRBV7-2	NA	TRBJ1-1	TGTGCCAGCAGCCACAGGCTACCCCCGGACACTGAAGCTTTCTTT	CASSHRLPPDTEAFF
NA	TRBV5-5	few	TRBJ2-7	TGTGCCAGCAGCTTGGCAGGGGGGACCTACGAGCAGTACTTC	CASSLAGGTYEQYF
NA	TRBV5-1	once	TRBJ2-3	TGCGCCAGCAGCTTTGGGGGAACTGACACAGATACGCAGTATTTT	CASSFGGTDTDTQYF
NA	TRBV7-2	NA	TRBJ2-5	TGTGCCAGCAGCCTGGACAGCCTAGGGGCAGAGACCCAGTACTTC	CASSLDSLGAETQYF
NA	TRBV21-1	NA	TRBJ1-2	TGTGCCAGCAGCAAAGCCGGGACAGGGGGCGGGAAAGGCTATGGCTACACCTTC	CASSKAGTGGGKGYGYTF
TRBD1	TRBV5-6	once	TRBJ1-6	TGTGCCAGCAGCACCGACAGGGCGAATTCACCCCTCCACTTT	CASSTDRANSPLHF
TRBD2	TRBV20-1	NA	TRBJ2-1	TGCAGTGTTACGGATGGACTAGCGGGAGTCTTC	CSVTDGLAGVF